The clone carrying this T cell receptor beta chain is a singleton in its sample. These data originate in a study of blood T cell repertoires in COVID-19. This CDR3 is built from 13 residues. Per germline, CDR1 MNHEY and CDR2 SMNVEV (reference sequence). Trimming at V came to 5 bases and at J to 2 bases, leaving 1 base not matched to a gene. Original methodology: Reference gene primers were amplified, and this amplification served to estimate nucleated cell counts. Some clones are missing from TCRdb's copy, which holds only in-frame ones; the method was immunoSEQ multiplex PCR. V and J calls and clone size are copied from that table; D and trimming were computed from the DNA. This sample has about 98,000 clones, with 82% found just once.

The TCR originated in a man between 65 and 79 years old with active or convalescent COVID-19. This rearrangement joins TRBV27 to TRBJ2-5, with TRBD2 matching over 8 bases. The specimen sequenced was peripheral blood. The CDR3 coding sequence is TGTGCCAGCAGTAAGCGGGGGCAAGAGACCCAGTACTTC. Its translation is CASSKRGQETQYF.